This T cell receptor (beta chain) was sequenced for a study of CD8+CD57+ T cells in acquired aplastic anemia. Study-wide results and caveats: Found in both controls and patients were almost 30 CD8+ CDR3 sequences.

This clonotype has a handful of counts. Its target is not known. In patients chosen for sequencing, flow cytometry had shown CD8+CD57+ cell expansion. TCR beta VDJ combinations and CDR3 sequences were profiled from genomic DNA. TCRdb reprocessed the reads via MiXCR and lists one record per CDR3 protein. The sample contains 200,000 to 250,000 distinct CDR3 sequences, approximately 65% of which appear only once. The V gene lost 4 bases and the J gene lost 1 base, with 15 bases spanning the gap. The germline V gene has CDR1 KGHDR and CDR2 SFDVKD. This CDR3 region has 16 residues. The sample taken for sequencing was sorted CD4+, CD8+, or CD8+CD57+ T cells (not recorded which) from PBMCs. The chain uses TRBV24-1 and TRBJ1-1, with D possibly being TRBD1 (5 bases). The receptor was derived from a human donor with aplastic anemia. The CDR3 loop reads CATSEGSGLGNTEAFF. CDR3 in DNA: TGTGCCACCAGTGAAGGTTCAGGGCTCGGGAACACTGAAGCTTTCTTT.